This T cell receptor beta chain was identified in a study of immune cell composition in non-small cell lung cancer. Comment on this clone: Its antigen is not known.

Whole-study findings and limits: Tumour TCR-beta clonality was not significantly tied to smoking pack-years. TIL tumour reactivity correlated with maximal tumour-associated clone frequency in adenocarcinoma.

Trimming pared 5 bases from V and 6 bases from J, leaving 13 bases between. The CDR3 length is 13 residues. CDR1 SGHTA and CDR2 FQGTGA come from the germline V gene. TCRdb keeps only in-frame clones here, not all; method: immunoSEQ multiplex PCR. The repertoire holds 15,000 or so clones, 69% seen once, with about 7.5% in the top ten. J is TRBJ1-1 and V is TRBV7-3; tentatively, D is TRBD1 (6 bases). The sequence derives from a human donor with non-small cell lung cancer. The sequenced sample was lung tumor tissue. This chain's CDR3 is CASSTGSFAEAFF. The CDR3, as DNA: TGTGCCAGCAGCACAGGGTCGTTTGCTGAAGCTTTCTTT. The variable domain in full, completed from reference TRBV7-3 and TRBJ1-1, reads GAGVSQTPSNKVTEKGKYVELRCDPISGHTALYWYRQSLGQGPEFLIYFQGTGAADDSGLPNDRFFAVRPEGSVSTLKIQRTERGDSAVYLCASSTGSFAEAFFGQGTRLTVV.